A selection of T cell receptor beta chains follows, all from one sample in a study of blood T cell repertoires in COVID-19. Produced via immunoSEQ multiplex PCR; TCRdb's table is partial and in-frame only. The data show a few hundred thousand clones, 87% seen once. The material sequenced was PBMCs or T cells enriched from blood (not recorded which). These receptors were taken from a man aged 18-30 years with acute COVID-19. Each CDR3 is given with its conserved first and last residue. The D gene is left open where the match is weak. Size tells how often a clone was seen (once, few, many) or the class of an expanded clone, and some rows leave it out.

CDR3 length	V gene	J gene	D gene	clone size	CDR3 protein	CDR3 DNA
16	TRBV4-1	TRBJ2-7	-	-	CASSQDNGLTPYEQYF	TGCGCCAGCAGCCAAGATAACGGACTAACCCCCTACGAGCAGTACTTC
15	TRBV27	TRBJ2-1	-	-	CASSLLADSYNEQFF	TGTGCCAGCAGTTTACTGGCGGACTCCTACAATGAGCAGTTCTTC
17	TRBV19	TRBJ1-5	-	-	CASSSWTAHLGNQPQHF	TGTGCCAGTAGCTCCTGGACTGCTCATCTGGGGAATCAGCCCCAGCATTTT
15	TRBV9	TRBJ2-5	TRBD2	-	CASSARLAGEETQYF	TGTGCCAGCAGCGCAAGACTAGCGGGAGAAGAGACCCAGTACTTC
16	TRBV2	TRBJ2-3	TRBD1	-	CASSEPDRFGPDTQYF	TGTGCCAGCAGTGAACCGGACAGGTTTGGTCCAGATACGCAGTATTTT
12	TRBV19	TRBJ2-7	-	-	CASSISSGEQYF	TGTGCCAGTAGTATAAGTTCGGGGGAGCAGTACTTC
14	TRBV28	TRBJ1-1	TRBD1	once	CASETGRMNTEAFF	TGTGCCAGCGAGACAGGGCGCATGAACACTGAAGCTTTCTTT
15	TRBV19	TRBJ2-5	-	-	CASSIGGRLQETQYF	TGTGCCAGTAGTATAGGCGGCAGACTCCAAGAGACCCAGTACTTC
15	TRBV10-2	TRBJ1-2	-	-	CASSEEGGLFYGYTF	TGCGCCAGCAGTGAGGAGGGAGGGCTTTTCTATGGCTACACCTTC
14	TRBV28	TRBJ1-2	-	few	CASRTGKEVNGYTF	TGTGCCAGCAGAACAGGGAAGGAGGTGAATGGCTACACCTTC
16	TRBV11-3	TRBJ2-1	-	-	CASSLMGGGSYNEQFF	TGTGCCAGCAGCTTAATGGGTGGAGGCTCCTACAATGAGCAGTTCTTC
15	TRBV4-1	TRBJ2-7	TRBD2	-	CASSQDVTSGYEQYF	TGCGCCAGCAGCCAAGACGTGACTAGCGGGTACGAGCAGTACTTC
14	TRBV11-3	TRBJ2-3	TRBD2	-	CASSSGLVTDTQYF	TGTGCCAGCAGCTCGGGACTAGTCACAGATACGCAGTATTTT
14	TRBV5-6	TRBJ2-1	TRBD2	-	CASSWGLVTDEQFF	TGTGCCAGCAGCTGGGGACTAGTTACAGATGAGCAGTTCTTC
15	TRBV4-3	TRBJ2-7	-	once	CASSQELARSDEQYF	TGCGCCAGCAGCCAAGAATTAGCCCGCAGCGACGAGCAGTACTTC
15	TRBV28	TRBJ1-5	-	few	CASSFSAGTNQPQHF	TGTGCCAGCAGTTTTTCGGCAGGCACCAATCAGCCCCAGCATTTT
15	TRBV27	TRBJ1-5	-	-	CASSFRGYSNQPQHF	TGTGCCAGCAGTTTCCGAGGCTATAGCAATCAGCCCCAGCATTTT
14	TRBV28	TRBJ2-7	TRBD1	-	CASSLGTGGYEQYF	TGTGCCAGCAGTTTGGGGACAGGGGGATACGAGCAGTACTTC
13	TRBV28	TRBJ2-7	-	-	CASAGTVGYEQYF	TGTGCCAGCGCGGGGACAGTGGGCTACGAGCAGTACTTC
17	TRBV24-1	TRBJ1-5	-	-	CATSDGGAGYSNQPQHF	TGTGCCACCAGTGATGGGGGGGCGGGTTATAGCAATCAGCCCCAGCATTTT
16	TRBV18	TRBJ2-7	-	-	CASSPRHGPGPYEQYF	TGTGCCAGCTCACCTCGCCATGGGCCCGGTCCCTACGAGCAGTACTTC
15	TRBV2	TRBJ2-1	-	once	CASSEFQGTGNEQFF	TGTGCCAGCAGTGAATTTCAGGGTACTGGAAATGAGCAGTTCTTC
17	TRBV28	TRBJ1-2	TRBD1	-	CASSPPGQVSYHYGYTF	TGTGCCAGCAGCCCGCCCGGACAGGTGTCTTATCACTATGGCTACACCTTC
15	TRBV7-3	TRBJ2-5	TRBD2	-	CASSSTGTSGETQYF	TGTGCCAGCAGCTCAACCGGGACTAGCGGAGAGACCCAGTACTTC
15	TRBV29-1	TRBJ1-1	-	-	CSVVRQGYMNTEAFF	TGCAGCGTTGTCCGGCAGGGATATATGAACACTGAAGCTTTCTTT
9	TRBV18	TRBJ1-4	-	-	CASSRGRFF	TGTGCCAGCTCACGAGGGAGGTTTTTT